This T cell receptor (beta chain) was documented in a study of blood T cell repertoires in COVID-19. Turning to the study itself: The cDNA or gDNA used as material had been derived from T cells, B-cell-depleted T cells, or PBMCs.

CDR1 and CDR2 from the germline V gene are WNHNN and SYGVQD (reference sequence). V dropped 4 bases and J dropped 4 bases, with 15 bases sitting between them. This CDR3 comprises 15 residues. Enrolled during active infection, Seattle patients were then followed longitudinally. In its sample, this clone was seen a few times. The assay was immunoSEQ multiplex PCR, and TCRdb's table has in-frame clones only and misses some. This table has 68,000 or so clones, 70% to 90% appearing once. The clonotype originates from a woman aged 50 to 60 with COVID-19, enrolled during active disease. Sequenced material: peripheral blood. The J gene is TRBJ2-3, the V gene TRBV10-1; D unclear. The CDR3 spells CASSVNIIWPDTQYF. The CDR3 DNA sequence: TGCGCCAGCAGTGTTAACATCATTTGGCCAGATACGCAGTATTTT.